These 27 T cell receptor beta chains came from one sample sequenced in a study of post-analysis software for immune sequencing data. The antigens for these receptors are not known. Carried by the TCR beta cDNA libraries were unique molecular identifiers. TCRdb re-called the PCR reads with MiXCR, one entry per CDR3 protein. The sample includes roughly 540,000 distinct CDR3 sequences, approximately 31% of them seen just once. The study's findings and limits: TRBV5-6, TRBV5-1 and TRBV20-1 were among about 5 TRBV segments more frequent in patients than controls.

Specimen: blood. These receptors were collected from a girl between 2 and 17 years old with multiple sclerosis.

Details on this clonotype: Its ends do not fully match the called genes, so a read error is possible. The chain joins TRBV3-1 to TRBJ2-1; weak D call: TRBD1 (5 bases). CDR3 length equals 16 residues. CDR1 and CDR2 (germline): LGHDT, YNNKEL (reference sequence). In DNA, the CDR3 is TGTGCCAGCAGCCAAGACGGCCAGGGATACGGCAATGAGCACTTCTTC. Residues: CASSQDGQGYGNEHFF.

The chain is built from TRBV2 and TRBJ2-1; D uncertain. The V end lost 6 bases, the J end lost 0 bases, and 9 bases lay between the germline ends. The V gene's germline CDR1 is SNHLY and CDR2 FYNNEI. The CDR3 runs to 14 residues. The CDR3 protein is CASSVTSSYNEQFF. CDR3 sequence (DNA): TGTGCCAGCAGCGTCACAAGCTCCTACAATGAGCAGTTCTTC.

This clonotype was counted between two and nine times. CDR3 nucleotide sequence: TGCAGCGCCCGACTGATCCATGAGCAGTTCTTC. Translating it yields CSARLIHEQFF. The chain joins TRBV29-1 to TRBJ2-1; D remains unclear. V lost 7 bases, J lost 8 bases, and 12 bases lay in between. CDR1 and CDR2 from the germline V gene are SQVTM and ANQGSEA. The CDR3 has 11 residues.

The chain uses TRBV13 and TRBJ2-1, with 9 bases identical to TRBD1. CDR3 size: 15 residues. Germline V CDR1 and CDR2: PRHDT, FYEKMQ (reference sequence). Trimming at V came to 5 bases and at J to 3 bases, leaving 5 bases not matched to a gene. The CDR3 coding sequence is TGTGCCAGCAGCCCCCTGGACAGGGGCTACAATGAGCAGTTCTTC. Translated: CASSPLDRGYNEQFF. The complete variable domain, with remaining parts taken from reference TRBV13 and TRBJ2-1, reads AAGVIQSPRHLIKEKRETATLKCYPIPRHDTVYWYQQGPGQDPQFLISFYEKMQSDKGSIPDRFSAQQFSDYHSELNMSSLELGDSALYFCASSPLDRGYNEQFFGPGTRLTVL.

The sample holds many counts of this clonotype. V and J are TRBV12-3 or TRBV12-4 and TRBJ2-3, with D unresolved. The V end lost 3 bases, the J end lost 3 bases, and 13 bases lay between the germline ends. This CDR3 has 15 residues. The CDR3 protein is CASSLYSVGTDTQYF. Here the CDR3 DNA reads TGTGCCAGCAGTTTGTACTCCGTCGGGACAGATACGCAGTATTTT.

This clonotype was counted between two and nine times. The V call is TRBV6-6, the J call TRBJ1-1; a possible D gene is TRBD1 (5 bases). Germline CDR1 and CDR2: MNHNY and SVGAGI (reference sequence). V shed 0 bases and J shed 1 base, with 12 bases lying between them. The CDR3 totals 16 residues. CDR3 loop: CASSYSSGGWNTEAFF. The CDR3 DNA reads as TGTGCCAGCAGTTACTCGTCCGGGGGTTGGAACACTGAAGCTTTCTTT.

The gene calls are TRBV11-2 and TRBJ2-7; D is perhaps TRBD2 (6 bases). This CDR3 is 15 amino acids long. V lost 5 bases, J lost 3 bases, and 17 bases lay in between. Germline CDR1 is SGHAT and CDR2 is FQNNGV. For the CDR3, the DNA is TGTGCCAGCAGCGAGGGACTTGGGCTGCTCTACGAGCAGTACTTC. Amino acids: CASSEGLGLLYEQYF. The full variable domain, in which reference TRBV11-2 and TRBJ2-7 provide the parts outside the CDR3, is EAGVAQSPRYKIIEKRQSVAFWCNPISGHATLYWYQQILGQGPKLLIQFQNNGVVDDSQLPKDRFSAERLKGVDSTLKIQPAKLEDSAVYLCASSEGLGLLYEQYFGPGTRLTVT.

The rearrangement links TRBV20-1 to TRBJ1-6; 7 nucleotides align to TRBD1. This CDR3 is 14 amino acids long. V shed 0 bases, J shed 10 bases, and the junction held 6 bases outside the gene matches. Germline CDR1 and CDR2: DFQATT and SNEGSKA (reference sequence). As DNA, the CDR3 is TGCAGTGCTAGAGATCCGACAGGGAGGTCACCCCTCCACTTT. Protein product: CSARDPTGRSPLHF.

The sample holds a few counts of this clonotype. The CDR3 is CASLASDRGGNTIYF. CDR3 DNA: TGTGCCAGCCTCGCCTCCGACAGGGGCGGAAACACCATATATTTT. The chain employs TRBV6-1 and TRBJ1-3; 8 nucleotides line up with TRBD1. The V gene's germline CDR1 is MNHNS and CDR2 SASEGT. This CDR3 region has 15 residues. With V trimmed by 8 bases and J by 4 bases, 10 bases remained unmatched.

This clonotype was seen once. The V call is TRBV7-8, the J call TRBJ1-5; possibly TRBD1 for D (5 bases). The CDR3 loop spans 14 amino acids. Trimming cost V 1 base and J 6 bases, with 10 bases left between them. Looked up from germline, CDR1 is SGHVS and CDR2 is FQNEAQ. In DNA, the CDR3 is TGTGCCAGCAGCTTAGGGGGGGGAAGTCAGCCCCAGCATTTT. As protein: CASSLGGGSQPQHF.

The CDR3 coding sequence is TGTGCCAGCAGTGTGGATTGGGGGGCGGAAGAGACCCAGTACTTC. It is translated as CASSVDWGAEETQYF. V usage is TRBV6-1 and J usage is TRBJ2-5; D assignment may be TRBD1 or TRBD2 (6 bases each). The germline V gene has CDR1 MNHNS and CDR2 SASEGT. Trimming took 4 bases from V and 3 from J, leaving 15 bases between them. The CDR3 loop spans 15 amino acids.

This CDR3 reads CASSPMSRGFAVNYGYTF. CDR3 coding DNA: TGTGCCAGCAGCCCCATGTCTCGGGGTTTCGCGGTAAACTATGGCTACACCTTC. The chain has TRBV11-2 and TRBJ1-2; no clear D gene. CDR1 and CDR2 (germline): SGHAT, FQNNGV. V was clipped by 5 bases and J by 2 bases, with 24 bases between them. The CDR3 consists of 18 residues.

The V and J genes are TRBV20-1 and TRBJ2-4; 10 bases map to TRBD1. The V gene's germline CDR1 is DFQATT and CDR2 SNEGSKA (reference sequence). The CDR3 consists of 11 residues. V shed 6 bases, J shed 9 bases, and the junction held 2 bases outside the gene matches. CDR3 nucleotide sequence: TGCAGTGCCGGGGACAGGGGCATTCAGTACTTC. Amino acids: CSAGDRGIQYF.

The chain links TRBV15 to TRBJ2-1; D is uncertain. The CDR3 loop spans 14 amino acids. Looked up from germline, CDR1 is LNHNV and CDR2 is YYDKDF (reference sequence). The ends were cut back, 5 bases at V and 3 bases at J, with 11 bases in the middle. The CDR3 protein is CATSSTVDYNEQFF. CDR3 in DNA: TGTGCCACCAGCTCGACTGTCGACTACAATGAGCAGTTCTTC.

The chain has TRBV3-1 and TRBJ2-1, with D possibly matching TRBD2 (5 bases). The CDR3 totals 13 residues. V lost 1 base and J 10 bases, leaving 11 bases between the germline ends. From germline, CDR1 is LGHDT and CDR2 YNNKEL (reference sequence). As DNA, the CDR3 is TGTGCCAGCAGCCAAGGAGCGCGAGGGGAGCAGTTCTTC. The encoded protein is CASSQGARGEQFF.

The V call is TRBV6-4, the J call TRBJ2-1; D may be TRBD1 (6 bases). The CDR3 runs 13 residues. CDR1 is MRHNA, CDR2 SNTAGT, per germline. Between the trimmed V and J ends, which lost 2 bases and 8 bases, there was a span of 10 bases. The CDR3 loop reads CASSDEPGDEQFF. The CDR3, as DNA: TGTGCCAGCAGTGACGAACCAGGGGATGAGCAGTTCTTC.

This clonotype has more than one count but fewer than ten. The rearrangement joins TRBV10-3 to TRBJ2-1, with 7 bases lining up with TRBD2. The ends lost 4 bases at V and 0 bases at J; junction bases unmatched: 6. The V gene's germline CDR1 is ENHRY and CDR2 SYGVKD. The CDR3 contains 16 residues. CDR3 DNA sequence: TGTGCCATCAGTGGGGGGGGAAGTAGCTCCTACAATGAGCAGTTCTTC. Translated, it gives CAISGGGSSSYNEQFF.

This clonotype was counted only a few times. The chain's CDR3 is CASSSAEETQYF. The CDR3 DNA is TGTGCCAGCAGCTCGGCGGAAGAGACCCAGTACTTC. The V and J genes are TRBV5-6 and TRBJ2-5; D is unresolved. There are 12 residues in the CDR3. Germline V CDR1 and CDR2: SGHDT, YYEEEE. The ends were cut back, 3 bases at V and 3 bases at J, with 6 bases in the middle.

This clonotype was recorded a few times. The chain couples TRBV10-3 to TRBJ2-5, with TRBD2 identical over 9 bases. Per the germline V gene, CDR1 is ENHRY and CDR2 is SYGVKD. This CDR3 is built from 16 residues. V was clipped by 11 bases and J by 4 bases; unmatched bases: 17. DNA for the CDR3: TGTGCCTCCGGAGGTACCGGGACTAGCAAGATAGAGACCCAGTACTTC. Protein product: CASGGTGTSKIETQYF.

The chain is built from TRBV6-5 and TRBJ2-1, with 7 bases that match TRBD2. Germline CDR1 and CDR2: MNHEY and SVGAGI. The ends lost 4 bases at V and 5 bases at J; junction bases unmatched: 5. This CDR3 has 14 amino acids. CDR3 nucleotide sequence: TGTGCCAGCAGTTCGGGGCGGGGGAACAATGAGCAGTTCTTC. Encoded protein: CASSSGRGNNEQFF.

The chain uses TRBV6-1 and TRBJ2-1, with 7 nucleotides matching TRBD1. The CDR3 is made up of 17 amino acids. Germline V gives CDR1 MNHNS, CDR2 SASEGT. With 5 bases clipped from V and 1 base from J, the junction kept 11 bases outside the gene matches. DNA of the CDR3: TGTGCCAGCAGTCAAACCTCCGGGACAGTTTCCTACAATGAGCAGTTCTTC. It specifies CASSQTSGTVSYNEQFF.

The chain recombines TRBV20-1 with TRBJ2-5, with D perhaps being TRBD1 or TRBD2 (6 bases each). The J call may be wrong; the DNA end is better matched by TRBJ2-7. The V gene's germline CDR1 is DFQATT and CDR2 SNEGSKA (reference sequence). The CDR3 consists of 16 residues. In nucleotides, the CDR3 is TGCAGTGCTAGAGATCGTTTAAAGGGGGGACCCTACGAGCAGTACTTC. Protein: CSARDRLKGGPYEQYF.

The V call is TRBV12-3 or TRBV12-4, the J call TRBJ2-3; 7 bases agree with TRBD1. The CDR3 is 14 amino acids. V lost 6 bases and J lost 1; bases outside the gene matches: 4. CDR3 nucleotide sequence: TGTGCCAGCAGCATAGGGACAGGCACAGATACGCAGTATTTT. This gives the protein CASSIGTGTDTQYF.

This rearrangement joins TRBV12-3 or TRBV12-4 to TRBJ1-4, with D possibly matching TRBD1 (6 bases). Trimming pared 6 bases from V and 8 bases from J, leaving 22 bases between. The CDR3 is 16 amino acids. CDR3 in amino acids: CASSPRGASLREKLFF. DNA of the CDR3: TGTGCCAGCAGCCCCCGGGGGGCGAGCCTTAGGGAAAAACTGTTTTTT.

The sample holds many counts of this clonotype. The chain combines TRBV15 with TRBJ2-3, with 10 bases that match TRBD1. In germline, CDR1 is LNHNV, CDR2 YYDKDF (reference sequence). The V gene end was trimmed by 5 bases and the J gene end by 2 bases; junction bases not matched to a gene: 4. The CDR3 runs 15 residues. CDR3 DNA sequence: TGTGCCACCAGCTTCGGGACAGGGGACACAGATACGCAGTATTTT. Protein product: CATSFGTGDTDTQYF.

The rearrangement joins TRBV20-1 to TRBJ1-2, with D perhaps TRBD1 (6 bases). CDR1 DFQATT and CDR2 SNEGSKA come from the germline V gene (reference sequence). The ends were cut back, 5 bases at V and 2 bases at J, with 21 bases in the middle. This CDR3 region has 16 residues. The DNA of the CDR3 is TGCAGTGCTCAGACGTACCAAACAGGGATCAACTATGGCTACACCTTC. Its translation: CSAQTYQTGINYGYTF.

The rearrangement links TRBV9 to TRBJ2-5; no reliable D call. The V end lost 3 bases, the J end lost 4 bases, and 13 bases lay between the germline ends. This CDR3 has 14 residues. CDR1 SGDLS and CDR2 YYNGEE come from the germline V gene. The DNA of the CDR3 is TGTGCCAGCAGCGGTCAGCAGGCCGGAGAGACCCAGTACTTC. This translates into CASSGQQAGETQYF.